This T cell receptor beta chain stems from a study of OX40 agonist ivuxolimab in advanced cancers. Whole-study context: Ivuxolimab, an antibody acting as an agonist of OX40 (CD134), was used to treat patients. Dose-escalation patients were diagnosed with hepatocellular carcinoma, melanoma, renal cell cancer or head and neck cancer. Under the entry rules, prior anti-PD-1, anti-PD-L1 or anti-CTLA-4 therapy was allowed, and about 40% had some.

CDR1 is SGDLS, CDR2 YYNGEE, per germline. V lost 0 bases and J 6 bases, leaving 13 bases between the germline ends. The CDR3 consists of 16 residues. The data were produced by immunoSEQ multiplex PCR, yet TCRdb's version contains in-frame clones alone and is incomplete. The sample holds about 55,000 clones, about nine tenths seen once. This chain uses TRBV9 with TRBJ1-6, with a tentative D call TRBD1 (6 bases). This sample comprised CD4+ or CD8+ T cells sorted from blood, obtained in a trial of the OX40 agonist ivuxolimab. This clonotype originated in an adult with an advanced solid tumor such as melanoma, head and neck, liver or kidney cancer. As DNA, the CDR3 is TGTGCCAGCAGCGTAGCCCCGGGGGCAAGTAATTCACCCCTCCACTTT. This codes for CASSVAPGASNSPLHF.